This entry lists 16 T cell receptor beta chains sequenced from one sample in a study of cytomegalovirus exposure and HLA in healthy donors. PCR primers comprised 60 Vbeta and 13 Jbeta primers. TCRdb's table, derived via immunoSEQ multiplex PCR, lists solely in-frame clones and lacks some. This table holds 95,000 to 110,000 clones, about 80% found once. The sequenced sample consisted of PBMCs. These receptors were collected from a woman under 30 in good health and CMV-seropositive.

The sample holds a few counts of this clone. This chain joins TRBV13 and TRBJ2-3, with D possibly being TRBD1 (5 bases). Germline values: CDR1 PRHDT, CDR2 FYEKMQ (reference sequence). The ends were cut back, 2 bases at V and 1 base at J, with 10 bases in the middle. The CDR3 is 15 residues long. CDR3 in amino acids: CASSLRVGGTDTQYF. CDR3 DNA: TGTGCCAGCAGCTTAAGGGTAGGGGGCACAGATACGCAGTATTTT. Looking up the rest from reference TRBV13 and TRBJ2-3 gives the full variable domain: AAGVIQSPRHLIKEKRETATLKCYPIPRHDTVYWYQQGPGQDPQFLISFYEKMQSDKGSIPDRFSAQQFSDYHSELNMSSLELGDSALYFCASSLRVGGTDTQYFGPGTRLTVL.

The CDR3 spells CASSLSLVGDNEQFF. The CDR3 bases are TGCGCCAGCAGCTTGAGCCTAGTAGGGGACAATGAGCAGTTCTTC. This sequence joins TRBV5-1 and TRBJ2-1, with D possibly matching TRBD1 (5 bases). The V gene lost 1 base and the J gene lost 5 bases, with 13 bases spanning the gap. The CDR3 totals 15 residues. In germline, CDR1 is SGHRS, CDR2 YFSETQ.

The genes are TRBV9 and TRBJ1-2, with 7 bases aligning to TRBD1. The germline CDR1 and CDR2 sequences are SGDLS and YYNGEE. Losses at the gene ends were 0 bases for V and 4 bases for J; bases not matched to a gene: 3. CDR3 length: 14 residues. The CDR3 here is CASSVEAGGYGYTF. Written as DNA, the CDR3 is TGTGCCAGCAGCGTAGAGGCAGGGGGCTATGGCTACACCTTC.

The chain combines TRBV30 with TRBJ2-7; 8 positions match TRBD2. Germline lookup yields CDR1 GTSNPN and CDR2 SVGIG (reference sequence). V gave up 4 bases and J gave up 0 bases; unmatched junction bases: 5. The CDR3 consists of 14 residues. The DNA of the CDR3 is TGTGCCTGGACCTTAGCGGGAAGCTCCTACGAGCAGTACTTC. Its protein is CAWTLAGSSYEQYF.

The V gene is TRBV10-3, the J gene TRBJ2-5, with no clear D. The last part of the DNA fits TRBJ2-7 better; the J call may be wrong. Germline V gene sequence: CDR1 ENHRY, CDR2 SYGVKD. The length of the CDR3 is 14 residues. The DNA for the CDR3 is TGTGCCATCAGTGAGCCCGCTACCAACTACGAGCAGTACTTC. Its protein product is CAISEPATNYEQYF.

This CDR3 is CASSGTFGSNQPQHF. The DNA of the CDR3 is TGTGCCAGCAGCGGGACTTTTGGCAGCAATCAGCCCCAGCATTTT. This chain joins TRBV6-1 and TRBJ1-5, with D perhaps matching TRBD1 (5 bases). Trimming took off 6 bases at V and 1 base at J, with 13 bases between the two ends. The germline V gene has CDR1 MNHNS and CDR2 SASEGT. The CDR3 runs 15 residues.

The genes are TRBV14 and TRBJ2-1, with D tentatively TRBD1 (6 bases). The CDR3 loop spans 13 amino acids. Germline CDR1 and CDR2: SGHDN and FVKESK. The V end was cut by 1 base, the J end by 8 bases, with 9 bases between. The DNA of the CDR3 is TGTGCCAGCAGCCAAGTTGAGGGGGATGAGCAGTTCTTC. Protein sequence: CASSQVEGDEQFF.

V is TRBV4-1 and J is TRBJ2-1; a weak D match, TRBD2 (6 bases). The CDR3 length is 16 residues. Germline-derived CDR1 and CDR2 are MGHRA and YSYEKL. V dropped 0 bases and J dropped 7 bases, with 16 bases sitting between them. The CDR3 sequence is CASSQDPRAGWNEQFF. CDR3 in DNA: TGCGCCAGCAGCCAAGACCCCCGGGCGGGATGGAATGAGCAGTTCTTC.

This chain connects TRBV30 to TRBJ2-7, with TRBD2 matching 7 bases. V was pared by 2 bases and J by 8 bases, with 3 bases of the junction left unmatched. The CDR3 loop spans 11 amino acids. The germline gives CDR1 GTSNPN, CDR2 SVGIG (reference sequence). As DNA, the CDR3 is TGTGCCTGGAGTATCGGGGGGAAGCAGTACTTC. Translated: CAWSIGGKQYF.

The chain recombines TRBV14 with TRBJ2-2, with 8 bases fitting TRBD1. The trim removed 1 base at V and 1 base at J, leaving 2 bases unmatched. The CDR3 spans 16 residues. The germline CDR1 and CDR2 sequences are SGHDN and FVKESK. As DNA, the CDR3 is TGTGCCAGCAGCCAAGTGGGACAGGAGAACACCGGGGAGCTGTTTTTT. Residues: CASSQVGQENTGELFF. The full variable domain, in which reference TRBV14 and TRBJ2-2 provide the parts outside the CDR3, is EAGVTQFPSHSVIEKGQTVTLRCDPISGHDNLYWYRRVMGKEIKFLLHFVKESKQDESGMPNNRFLAERTGGTYSTLKVQPAELEDSGVYFCASSQVGQENTGELFFGEGSRLTVL.

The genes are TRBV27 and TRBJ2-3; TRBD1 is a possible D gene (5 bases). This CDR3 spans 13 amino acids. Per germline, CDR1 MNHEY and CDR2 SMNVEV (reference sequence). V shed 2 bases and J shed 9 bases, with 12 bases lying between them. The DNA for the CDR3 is TGTGCCAGCAGTTTAAGGGGTCAGTGGACGCAGTATTTT. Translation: CASSLRGQWTQYF.

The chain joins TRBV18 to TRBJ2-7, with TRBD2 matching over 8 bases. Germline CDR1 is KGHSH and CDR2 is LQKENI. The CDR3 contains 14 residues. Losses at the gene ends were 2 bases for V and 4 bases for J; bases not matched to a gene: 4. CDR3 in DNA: TGTGCCAGCTCACCAGCGGGACTAGATTACGAGCAGTACTTC. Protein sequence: CASSPAGLDYEQYF.

For the CDR3, the DNA is TGTGCCATCAGTGAGTCAGGGACAGCTACCCTTCTAATCAACTATGGCTACACCTTC. It is translated as CAISESGTATLLINYGYTF. This chain joins TRBV10-3 and TRBJ1-2, with TRBD1 matching over 7 bases. Germline V gives CDR1 ENHRY, CDR2 SYGVKD. Germline trimming cut 0 bases from V and 2 bases from J; bases unmatched to any gene: 15. The CDR3 length is 19 residues.

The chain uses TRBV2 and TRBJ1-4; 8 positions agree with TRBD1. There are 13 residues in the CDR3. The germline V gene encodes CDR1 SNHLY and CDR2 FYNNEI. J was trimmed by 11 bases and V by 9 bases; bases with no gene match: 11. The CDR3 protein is CASSDRATYKLFF. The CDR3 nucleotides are TGTGCCAGTTCGGACAGGGCCACCTATAAACTGTTTTTT. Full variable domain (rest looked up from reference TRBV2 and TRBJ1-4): EPEVTQTPSHQVTQMGQEVILRCVPISNHLYFYWYRQILGQKVEFLVSFYNNEISEKSEIFDDQFSVERPDGSNFTLKIRSTKLEDSAMYFCASSDRATYKLFFGSGTQLSVL.

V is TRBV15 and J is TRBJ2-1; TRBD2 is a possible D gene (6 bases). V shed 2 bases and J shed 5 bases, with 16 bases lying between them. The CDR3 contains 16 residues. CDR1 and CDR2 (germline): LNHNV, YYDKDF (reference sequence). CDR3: CATSRTDLGLNNEQFF. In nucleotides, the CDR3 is TGTGCCACCAGCAGAACCGACCTGGGACTTAACAATGAGCAGTTCTTC.

The CDR3 sequence is CASSGGGTGEETQYF. As DNA, the CDR3 is TGTGCCAGCAGCGGCGGGGGGACAGGGGAAGAGACCCAGTACTTC. The chain couples TRBV5-6 to TRBJ2-5; 10 bases align to TRBD1. V gave up 4 bases and J gave up 3 bases; unmatched junction bases: 6. Looked up from germline, CDR1 is SGHDT and CDR2 is YYEEEE. The CDR3 spans 15 residues. The whole variable domain, remainder taken from reference TRBV5-6 and TRBJ2-5, is DAGVTQSPTHLIKTRGQQVTLRCSPKSGHDTVSWYQQALGQGPQFIFQYYEEEERQRGNFPDRFSGHQFPNYSSELNVNALLLGDSALYLCASSGGGTGEETQYFGPGTRLLVL.